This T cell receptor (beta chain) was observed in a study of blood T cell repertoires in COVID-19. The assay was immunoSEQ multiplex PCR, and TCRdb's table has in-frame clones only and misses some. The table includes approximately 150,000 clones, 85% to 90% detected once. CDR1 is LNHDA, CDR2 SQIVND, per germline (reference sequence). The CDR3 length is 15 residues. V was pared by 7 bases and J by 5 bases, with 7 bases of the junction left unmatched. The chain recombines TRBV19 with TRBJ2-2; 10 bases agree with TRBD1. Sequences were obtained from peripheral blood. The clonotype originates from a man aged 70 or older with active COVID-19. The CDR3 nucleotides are TGTGCCAGTATTTCGACAGGGGGCCTTACCGGGGAGCTGTTTTTT. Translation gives CASISTGGLTGELFF.